This is a list of T cell receptor beta chains from one sample in a study of lymphopenia after photon versus proton radiotherapy. The protocol was immunoSEQ multiplex PCR, while the TCRdb copy is restricted to in-frame clones and leaves out a portion. The sample has about 17,000 clones; 90% to 95% are singletons. Source: peripheral blood, taken from a patient treated with photon-based radiotherapy. These receptors were collected from a man aged 55 to 70 with pancreatic cancer. CDR3s include the opening cysteine and the closing phenylalanine or tryptophan. The order of the fields is J gene, clone size, D gene, V gene, CDR3 DNA, CDR3 protein. The D gene is left open where the match is weak. Some rows mark clone size as missing; the rest say once, few, many or name a class of expanded clone.

J: TRBJ2-5
size: -
D: -
V: TRBV5-5
DNA: TGTGCCAGCAGCTTGGGACTTACCCAGTACTTC
CDR3: CASSLGLTQYF

J: TRBJ2-3
size: -
D: -
V: TRBV7-8
DNA: TGTGCCAGCAGCTACAGGGATCCCCGACGCCTTACGCAGTATTTT
CDR3: CASSYRDPRRLTQYF

J: TRBJ2-3
size: -
D: -
V: TRBV7-3
DNA: TGTGCCAGCAGCCCCGGACTCAGCACAGATACGCAGTATTTT
CDR3: CASSPGLSTDTQYF

J: TRBJ1-1
size: -
D: -
V: TRBV5-4
DNA: TGTGCCAGCAGCCATCGACAGGAGAACACTGAAGCTTTCTTT
CDR3: CASSHRQENTEAFF

J: TRBJ1-1
size: -
D: -
V: TRBV5-4
DNA: TGTGCCAGCAGCTTGACCGACTTGAACACTGAAGCTTTCTTT
CDR3: CASSLTDLNTEAFF

J: TRBJ2-4
size: -
D: -
V: TRBV25-1
DNA: TGTGCCAGCAGTGTTGGGGGGCATGGCAAAAACATTCAGTACTTC
CDR3: CASSVGGHGKNIQYF

J: TRBJ1-2
size: -
D: -
V: TRBV9
DNA: TGTGCCAGCAGCGTAGCGGGGTACCAGGTGGGAAACTATGGCTACACCTTC
CDR3: CASSVAGYQVGNYGYTF

J: TRBJ2-6
size: once
D: -
V: TRBV2
DNA: TGTGCCAGCAGTGAAGTTCCTGGGGCCAACGTCCTGACTTTC
CDR3: CASSEVPGANVLTF

J: TRBJ1-1
size: -
D: TRBD1
V: TRBV27
DNA: TGTGCCAGCAGCCGCGGACAGGAGTTTGAAGCTTTCTTT
CDR3: CASSRGQEFEAFF

J: TRBJ1-1
size: -
D: TRBD1
V: TRBV6-5
DNA: TGTGCCAGCAGTTACCGGACAGGGGAAAATGAAGCTTTCTTT
CDR3: CASSYRTGENEAFF